The source of this TCR beta chain is a study of blood T cell repertoires in COVID-19. For the study at large: Nucleic acid was either cDNA or gDNA, and it came from T cells, B-cell-depleted T cells, or PBMCs.

The assay was immunoSEQ multiplex PCR, and TCRdb's table has in-frame clones only and misses some. This table has 180,000 or so clones, roughly 82% appearing once. Deletions cut 1 base from V and 1 base from J, with 10 bases between. The CDR3 covers 15 residues. CDR1 MNHNS and CDR2 SASEGT come from the germline V gene. This clone came up a few times. Participants were aged roughly 18 to 95 years, lived in under 25 US areas, and enrolled virtually. Membership in each cohort depended on participant-reported clinical history. Two consecutive negative NP/OP PCR tests, clearance, or resolved symptoms defined Cohort 3 recovery.

The rearrangement joins TRBV6-1 to TRBJ1-1; no reliable D call. The sequenced material came from PBMCs or T cells enriched from blood (not recorded which). This receptor was obtained from a woman aged 25 to 39 who had recovered from COVID-19. The CDR3 DNA reads as TGTGCCAGCAGTGAAGGGGTCGAGGGGAACACTGAAGCTTTCTTT. Translated, it gives CASSEGVEGNTEAFF.